The 11 T cell receptor beta chains in this list originate from one sample, sequenced in a study of T-cell memory formation after mild COVID-19. TCRdb recomputed calls from the 5' RACE reads with MiXCR, one row per CDR3 protein. This sample has 540,000 or so distinct CDR3 sequences; roughly 20% occur once, and the top ten carry approximately 12%. The sequencing sample was made of PBMCs or a T cell subset sorted from them (not recorded which). The receptors derive from an adult woman who had mild COVID-19 (a few samples of this study predate the infection). Cell type and time point are not known.

The genes are TRBV4-2 and TRBJ1-2; the match to TRBD1 covers 7 bases. Per the germline V gene, CDR1 is LGHNA and CDR2 is YNFKEQ. The CDR3 contains 15 residues. Unmatched junction bases numbered 7, after V lost 4 bases and J lost 2 bases. Here the CDR3 reads CASSLSLTGNYGYTF. DNA of the CDR3: TGTGCCAGCAGCCTCAGCCTGACAGGGAACTATGGCTACACCTTC.

The V call is TRBV5-1, the J call TRBJ1-6, with TRBD1 as a possible D gene (6 bases). Germline V lookup: CDR1 SGHRS, CDR2 YFSETQ. The CDR3 has 16 residues. Deletions cut 0 bases from V and 6 bases from J, with 13 bases between. In DNA form, the CDR3 reads TGCGCCAGCAGCTTGGAGCCACAGGGATCTAATTCACCCCTCCACTTT. This codes for CASSLEPQGSNSPLHF.

This rearrangement joins TRBV5-6 to TRBJ2-7, with D tentatively TRBD2 (6 bases). This CDR3 has 17 residues. Trimming took off 2 bases at V and 0 bases at J, with 18 bases between the two ends. The germline CDR1 and CDR2 sequences are SGHDT and YYEEEE. The CDR3 region has the DNA TGTGCCAGCAGCTTAAGGCCCGGGACTTCGAGCTCCTACGAGCAGTACTTC. Amino acids: CASSLRPGTSSSYEQYF. The whole variable domain, filled in from reference TRBV5-6 and TRBJ2-7, reads DAGVTQSPTHLIKTRGQQVTLRCSPKSGHDTVSWYQQALGQGPQFIFQYYEEEERQRGNFPDRFSGHQFPNYSSELNVNALLLGDSALYLCASSLRPGTSSSYEQYFGPGTRLTVT.

The chain has TRBV14 and TRBJ1-2; TRBD1 might be the D (6 bases). Trimming removed 4 bases from V and 2 bases from J, with 14 bases in between. The germline CDR1 and CDR2 sequences are SGHDN and FVKESK. The CDR3 sequence is 15 residues long. Here the CDR3 reads CASSPGTPLNYGYTF. In DNA, the CDR3 is TGTGCCAGCAGCCCCGGGACACCGCTAAACTATGGCTACACCTTC.

The chain joins TRBV6-2 or TRBV6-3 to TRBJ2-2; the D gene is possibly TRBD2 (6 bases). The CDR3 loop spans 17 amino acids. CDR1 and CDR2 (germline): MNHEY, SVGEGT. V lost 0 bases, J lost 2 bases, and 13 bases lay in between. CDR3 DNA: TGTGCCAGCAGTTACTCCTTTAGCGGATATAACACCGGGGAGCTGTTTTTT. Amino acid sequence: CASSYSFSGYNTGELFF.

The J gene is TRBJ2-2, the V gene TRBV4-2; D gene uncertain. Germline assignment: CDR1 LGHNA and CDR2 YNFKEQ. The CDR3 extends over 14 amino acids. V was trimmed by 1 base and J by 6 bases, leaving 9 bases between them. CDR3 loop: CASSQGLPAGELFF. The CDR3 nucleotides are TGTGCCAGCAGCCAAGGGCTCCCGGCCGGGGAGCTGTTTTTT.

The V gene is TRBV5-1, the J gene TRBJ1-2; D gene unclear. CDR1 SGHRS and CDR2 YFSETQ come from the germline V gene. This CDR3 is 12 amino acids long. V was trimmed by 0 bases and J by 8 bases, leaving 8 bases between them. Here the CDR3 DNA reads TGCGCCAGCAGCTTGGAGAGGGAAGGCTACACCTTC. Translated, it gives CASSLEREGYTF.

The genes are TRBV7-2 and TRBJ1-1; D remains ambiguous. CDR1 is SGHTA and CDR2 is FQGNSA in the germline V gene. V was pared by 3 bases and J by 0 bases, with 8 bases between. There are 14 residues in the CDR3. The chain's CDR3 is CASSLLSMNTEAFF. For the CDR3, the DNA is TGTGCCAGCAGCTTGCTGAGTATGAACACTGAAGCTTTCTTT. The whole variable domain, remainder taken from reference TRBV7-2 and TRBJ1-1, is GAGVSQSPSNKVTEKGKDVELRCDPISGHTALYWYRQSLGQGLEFLIYFQGNSAPDKSGLPSDRFSAERTGGSVSTLTIQRTQQEDSAVYLCASSLLSMNTEAFFGQGTRLTVV.

This clonotype turned up a few times. The chain recombines TRBV7-2 with TRBJ2-2; weak D call: TRBD1 (5 bases). Germline V gene lookup returns CDR1 SGHTA and CDR2 FQGNSA. Trimming cost V 7 bases and J 4 bases, with 13 bases left between them. The CDR3 spans 14 residues. The CDR3 here is CASTRQSPTGELFF. In DNA form, the CDR3 reads TGTGCCAGCACCCGACAGTCGCCCACCGGGGAGCTGTTTTTT.

This clonotype was seen a few times. This chain uses TRBV18 with TRBJ1-1, with D possibly TRBD1 on 5 matching bases. V dropped 2 bases and J dropped 0 bases, with 10 bases sitting between them. CDR1 and CDR2 from the germline V gene are KGHSH and LQKENI. This CDR3 has 15 amino acids. CDR3 sequence (DNA): TGTGCCAGCTCACCAGGGGCAGGATTGAACACTGAAGCTTTCTTT. Its protein product is CASSPGAGLNTEAFF.

This clonotype was counted a few times. The chain is built from TRBV5-1 and TRBJ1-4; a weak D match, TRBD1 (5 bases). This CDR3 has 14 amino acids. Germline CDR1 reads SGHRS; CDR2 reads YFSETQ. V lost 3 bases, J lost 4 bases, and 10 bases lay in between. The CDR3 protein is CASSSGTHNEKLFF. CDR3 nucleotides: TGCGCCAGCAGCTCCGGGACTCATAATGAAAAACTGTTTTTT.